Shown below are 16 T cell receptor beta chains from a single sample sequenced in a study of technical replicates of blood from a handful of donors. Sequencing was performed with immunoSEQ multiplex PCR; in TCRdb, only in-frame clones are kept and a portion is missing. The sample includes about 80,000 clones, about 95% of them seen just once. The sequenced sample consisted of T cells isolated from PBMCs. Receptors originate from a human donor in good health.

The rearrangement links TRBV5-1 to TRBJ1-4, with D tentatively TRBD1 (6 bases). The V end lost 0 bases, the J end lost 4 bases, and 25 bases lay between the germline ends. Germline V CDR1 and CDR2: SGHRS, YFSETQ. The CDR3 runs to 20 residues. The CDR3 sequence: CASSLDQGMSGTPLNEKLFF. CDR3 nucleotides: TGCGCCAGCAGCTTGGATCAGGGGATGTCTGGCACTCCCCTTAATGAAAAACTGTTTTTT.

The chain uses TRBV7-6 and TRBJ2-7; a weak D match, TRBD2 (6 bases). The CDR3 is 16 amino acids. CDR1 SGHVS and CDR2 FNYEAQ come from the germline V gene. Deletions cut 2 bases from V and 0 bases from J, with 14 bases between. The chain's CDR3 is CASSLQGRGISYEQYF. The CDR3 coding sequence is TGTGCCAGCAGCTTACAAGGCCGCGGGATCTCCTACGAGCAGTACTTC.

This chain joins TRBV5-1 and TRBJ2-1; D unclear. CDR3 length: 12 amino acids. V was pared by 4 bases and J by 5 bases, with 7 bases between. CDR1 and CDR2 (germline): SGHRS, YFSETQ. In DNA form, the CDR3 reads TGCGCCAGCAGCCCTAGAAACAATGAGCAGTTCTTC. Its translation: CASSPRNNEQFF.

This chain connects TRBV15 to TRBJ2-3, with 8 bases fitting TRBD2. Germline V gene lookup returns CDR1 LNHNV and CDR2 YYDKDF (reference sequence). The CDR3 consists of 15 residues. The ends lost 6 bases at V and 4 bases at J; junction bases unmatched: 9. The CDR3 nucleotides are TGTGCCACCAGTTACGGAGCGGGAGACTCAGATACGCAGTATTTT. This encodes CATSYGAGDSDTQYF. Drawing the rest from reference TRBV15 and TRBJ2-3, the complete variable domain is DAMVIQNPRYQVTQFGKPVTLSCSQTLNHNVMYWYQQKSSQAPKLLFHYYDKDFNNEADTPDNFQSRRPNTSFCFLDIRSPGLGDTAMYLCATSYGAGDSDTQYFGPGTRLTVL.

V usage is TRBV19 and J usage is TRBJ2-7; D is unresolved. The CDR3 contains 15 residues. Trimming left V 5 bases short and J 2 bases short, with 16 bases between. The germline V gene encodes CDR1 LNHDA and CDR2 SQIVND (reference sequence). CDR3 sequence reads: CASSPPFSQAYEQYF. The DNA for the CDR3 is TGTGCCAGTAGTCCTCCCTTTAGTCAAGCCTACGAGCAGTACTTC.

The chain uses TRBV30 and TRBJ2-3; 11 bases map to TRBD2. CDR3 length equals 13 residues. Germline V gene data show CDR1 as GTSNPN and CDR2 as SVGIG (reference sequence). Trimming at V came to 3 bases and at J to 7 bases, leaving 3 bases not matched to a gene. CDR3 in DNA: TGTGCCTGGAGACTAGCGGGAGCCTATACGCAGTATTTT. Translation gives CAWRLAGAYTQYF.

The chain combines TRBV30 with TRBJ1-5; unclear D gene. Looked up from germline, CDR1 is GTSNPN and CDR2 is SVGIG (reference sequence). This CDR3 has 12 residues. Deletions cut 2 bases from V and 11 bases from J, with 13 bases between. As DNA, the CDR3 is TGTGCCTGGAGTCTCCCCGGGTCAGCCCAGCATTTT. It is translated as CAWSLPGSAQHF.

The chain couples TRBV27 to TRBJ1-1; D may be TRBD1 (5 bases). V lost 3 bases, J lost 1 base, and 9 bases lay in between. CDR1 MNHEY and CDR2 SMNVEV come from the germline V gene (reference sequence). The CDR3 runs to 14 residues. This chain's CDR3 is CASSFTRENTEAFF. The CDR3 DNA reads TGTGCCAGCAGTTTTACCAGGGAGAACACTGAAGCTTTCTTT.

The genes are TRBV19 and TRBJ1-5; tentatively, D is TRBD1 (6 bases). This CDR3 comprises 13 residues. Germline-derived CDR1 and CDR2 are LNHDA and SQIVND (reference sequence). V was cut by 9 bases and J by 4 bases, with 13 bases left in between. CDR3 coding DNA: TGTGCCAGCCGGGACACGGGTAATCAGCCCCAGCATTTT. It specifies CASRDTGNQPQHF.

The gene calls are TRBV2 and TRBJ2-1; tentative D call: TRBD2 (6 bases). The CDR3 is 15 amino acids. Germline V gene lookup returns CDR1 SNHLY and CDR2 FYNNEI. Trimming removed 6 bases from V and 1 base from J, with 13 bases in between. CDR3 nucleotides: TGTGCCAGCAGAGCCGGGACTGATTCCTACAATGAGCAGTTCTTC. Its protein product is CASRAGTDSYNEQFF. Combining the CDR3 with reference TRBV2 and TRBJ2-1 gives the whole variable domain EPEVTQTPSHQVTQMGQEVILRCVPISNHLYFYWYRQILGQKVEFLVSFYNNEISEKSEIFDDQFSVERPDGSNFTLKIRSTKLEDSAMYFCASRAGTDSYNEQFFGPGTRLTVL.

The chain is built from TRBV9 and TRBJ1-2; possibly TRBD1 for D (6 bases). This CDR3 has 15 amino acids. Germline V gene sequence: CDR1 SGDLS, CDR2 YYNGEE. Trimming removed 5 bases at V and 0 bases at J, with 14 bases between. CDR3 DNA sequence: TGTGCCAGCAGTGGGGGCCTCCGATCTAACTATGGCTACACCTTC. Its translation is CASSGGLRSNYGYTF. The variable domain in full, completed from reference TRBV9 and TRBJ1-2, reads DSGVTQTPKHLITATGQRVTLRCSPRSGDLSVYWYQQSLDQGLQFLIQYYNGEERAKGNILERFSAQQFPDLHSELNLSSLELGDSALYFCASSGGLRSNYGYTFGSGTRLTVV.

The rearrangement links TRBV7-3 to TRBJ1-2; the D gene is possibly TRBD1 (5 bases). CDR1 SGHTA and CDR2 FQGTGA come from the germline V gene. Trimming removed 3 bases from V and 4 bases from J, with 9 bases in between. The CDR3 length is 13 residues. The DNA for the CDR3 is TGTGCCAGCAGCTTTACAGGCGGCTATGGCTACACCTTC. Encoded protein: CASSFTGGYGYTF.

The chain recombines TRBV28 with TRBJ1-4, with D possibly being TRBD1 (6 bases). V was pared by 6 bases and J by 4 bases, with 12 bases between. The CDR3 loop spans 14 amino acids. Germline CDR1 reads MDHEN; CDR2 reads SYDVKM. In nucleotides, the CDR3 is TGTGCCAGCAGGATACAGGGACGTAATGAAAAACTGTTTTTT. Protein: CASRIQGRNEKLFF.

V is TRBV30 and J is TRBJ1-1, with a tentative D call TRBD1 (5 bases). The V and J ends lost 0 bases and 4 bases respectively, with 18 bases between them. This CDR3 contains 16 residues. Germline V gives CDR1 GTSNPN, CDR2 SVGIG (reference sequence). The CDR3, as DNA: TGTGCCTGGAGTGTAGGGACCATCCTCGGGGGCACTGAAGCTTTCTTT. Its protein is CAWSVGTILGGTEAFF.

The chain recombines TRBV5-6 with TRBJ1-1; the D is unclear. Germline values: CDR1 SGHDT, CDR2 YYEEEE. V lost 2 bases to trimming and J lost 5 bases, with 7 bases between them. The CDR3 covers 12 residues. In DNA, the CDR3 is TGTGCCAGCAGCTTTGGCAGGACTGAAGCTTTCTTT. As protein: CASSFGRTEAFF.

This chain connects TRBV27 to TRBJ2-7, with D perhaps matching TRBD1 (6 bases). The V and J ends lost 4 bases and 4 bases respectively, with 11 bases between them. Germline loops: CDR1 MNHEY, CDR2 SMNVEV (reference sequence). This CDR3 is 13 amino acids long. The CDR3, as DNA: TGTGCCAGCAGTTGGGGGCATGGTTACGAGCAGTACTTC. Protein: CASSWGHGYEQYF.